This T cell receptor (beta chain) derives from a study of T cells in Graves' hyperthyroidism and ophthalmopathy. Reasons for excluding patients were uncontrolled infection, other autoimmune disease, pregnancy or lactation. Regions amplified from RNA transcripts were the TCR beta CDR3 regions. The HTBI primer set was used in a first-round RT-PCR of the TCR CDR3. TCRdb itself ran the multiplex PCR reads through MiXCR, one entry per CDR3 protein. Of under 750,000 distinct CDR3 sequences listed, around 20% are singletons. Germline V gives CDR1 SQVTM, CDR2 ANQGSEA. Trimming cost V 4 bases and J 11 bases, with 20 bases left between them. This CDR3 is built from 13 residues.

The chain is built from TRBV29-1 and TRBJ1-2, with D unclear. Sequenced input: blood. This TCR derives from a woman in her forties or fifties with Graves' hyperthyroidism that later progressed to Graves' ophthalmopathy. The DNA of the CDR3 is TGCAGCGTTGTGGCCCCCCCAGGACGGATATACACCTTC. Its protein product is CSVVAPPGRIYTF.